These 28 T cell receptor beta chains were all obtained from the same sample, sequenced in a study of technical replicates of blood from a handful of donors. Libraries were prepared by immunoSEQ multiplex PCR; TCRdb keeps only in-frame clonotypes and omits some of them. The sample holds more than 90,000 clones, approximately 95% seen once. The sequenced material came from T cells isolated from PBMCs. The origin of the receptors is a human donor in good health.

This clone was detected once. The J gene is TRBJ2-1, the V gene TRBV14; 8 bases align to TRBD2. Germline-derived CDR1 and CDR2 are SGHDN and FVKESK. V was clipped by 1 base and J by 3 bases; unmatched bases: 11. The CDR3 covers 18 residues. CDR3 protein: CASSQVLGLATGYNEQFF. The CDR3 DNA sequence: TGTGCCAGCAGCCAAGTACTCGGACTAGCAACGGGCTACAATGAGCAGTTCTTC.

The chain is built from TRBV14 and TRBJ2-5; TRBD2 aligns across 7 bases. V lost 5 bases and J lost 4; bases outside the gene matches: 19. Germline V lookup: CDR1 SGHDN, CDR2 FVKESK. The CDR3 has 18 residues. CDR3 in amino acids: CASSSTYAREGGLETQYF. The CDR3 DNA sequence: TGTGCCAGCAGCTCGACGTATGCGAGGGAGGGAGGTTTAGAGACCCAGTACTTC.

This chain uses TRBV5-1 with TRBJ2-5, with 14 bases that match TRBD2. Germline trimming cut 3 bases from V and 6 bases from J; bases unmatched to any gene: 7. Germline-derived CDR1 and CDR2 are SGHRS and YFSETQ. The CDR3 loop spans 16 amino acids. CDR3 nucleotides: TGCGCCAGCAGCTCGGGGACTAGCGGGGGATCAAAGACCCAGTACTTC. It codes for CASSSGTSGGSKTQYF.

The V call is TRBV7-3, the J call TRBJ2-1; tentative D call: TRBD2 (6 bases). V was trimmed by 5 bases and J by 3 bases, leaving 14 bases between them. The CDR3 is made up of 15 amino acids. CDR1 is SGHTA and CDR2 is FQGTGA in the germline V gene. CDR3 amino acids: CASSTLAWGYNEQFF. As DNA, the CDR3 is TGTGCCAGCAGCACCCTAGCGTGGGGCTACAATGAGCAGTTCTTC.

The chain combines TRBV7-2 with TRBJ2-1; 7 bases line up with TRBD2. The trim removed 1 base at V and 8 bases at J, leaving 8 bases unmatched. The V gene's germline CDR1 is SGHTA and CDR2 FQGNSA. This CDR3 has 15 amino acids. The CDR3 region is CASSLEGGRGYEQFF. CDR3 bases: TGTGCCAGCAGCTTAGAGGGCGGGAGAGGGTATGAGCAGTTCTTC.

The V gene is TRBV28, the J gene TRBJ2-5; 10 nucleotides align to TRBD2. Trimming removed 5 bases from V and 2 bases from J; junction bases left unmatched: 5. This CDR3 is 15 amino acids long. CDR1 and CDR2 from the germline V gene are MDHEN and SYDVKM. In nucleotides, the CDR3 is TGTGCCAGCAGTCTAGCGGGAGCTAGACAAGAGACCCAGTACTTC. This codes for CASSLAGARQETQYF.

This chain links TRBV27 with TRBJ1-1; a weak D match, TRBD1 (5 bases). CDR1 is MNHEY, CDR2 SMNVEV, per germline (reference sequence). The CDR3 is 17 residues long. V was clipped by 0 bases and J by 5 bases, with 19 bases between them. CDR3 DNA sequence: TGTGCCAGCAGTTTATCAACTCGCGGTAGCCGGGGGACTGAAGCTTTCTTT. Protein sequence: CASSLSTRGSRGTEAFF.

V gene TRBV30 combines with J gene TRBJ1-1; D not certain. The V end lost 0 bases, the J end lost 1 base, and 9 bases lay between the germline ends. In germline, CDR1 is GTSNPN, CDR2 SVGIG (reference sequence). The CDR3 has 14 amino acids. The CDR3 region is CAWSVSVGNTEAFF. CDR3 sequence (DNA): TGTGCCTGGAGTGTTAGTGTCGGGAACACTGAAGCTTTCTTT. Using reference TRBV30 and TRBJ1-1 for the parts outside the CDR3, the full variable domain is SQTIHQWPATLVQPVGSPLSLECTVEGTSNPNLYWYRQAAGRGLQLLFYSVGIGQISSEVPQNLSASRPQDRQFILSSKKLLLSDSGFYLCAWSVSVGNTEAFFGQGTRLTVV.

The chain combines TRBV7-9 with TRBJ1-4; D is perhaps TRBD1 (5 bases). Trimming cost V 5 bases and J 0 bases, with 10 bases left between them. The CDR3 consists of 15 residues. The V gene's germline CDR1 is SEHNR and CDR2 FQNEAQ (reference sequence). DNA of the CDR3: TGTGCCAGCAGCCTTACAGGTGCAACTAATGAAAAACTGTTTTTT. Amino acid sequence: CASSLTGATNEKLFF.

The chain combines TRBV21-1 with TRBJ2-3; whether TRBD2, the table's D call, matches the DNA was not checked. TRBV21-1 is given as a pseudogene. The CDR3 totals 20 residues. CDR3 sequence reads: CASRKTTFKWTSGTADTQYF. The DNA for the CDR3 is TGTGCCAGCAGGAAAACGACATTTAAGTGGACTAGCGGGACAGCAGATACGCAGTATTTT.

This clone was observed once. The chain employs TRBV6-1 and TRBJ2-7, with a tentative D call TRBD1 (6 bases). From germline, CDR1 is MNHNS and CDR2 SASEGT. Trimming left V 5 bases short and J 3 bases short, with 11 bases between. The CDR3 covers 13 residues. The CDR3 is CASSTGLFYEQYF. In DNA form, the CDR3 reads TGTGCCAGCAGTACAGGGCTATTCTACGAGCAGTACTTC.

V is TRBV19 and J is TRBJ2-1; D is perhaps TRBD2 (6 bases). In germline, CDR1 is LNHDA, CDR2 SQIVND (reference sequence). This CDR3 has 14 amino acids. V was cut by 5 bases and J by 6 bases, with 14 bases left in between. The CDR3 sequence: CASSLAGLPNEQFF. The CDR3 bases are TGTGCCAGTAGTTTGGCGGGATTACCCAATGAGCAGTTCTTC.

The chain has TRBV28 and TRBJ2-1; D is undetermined. The germline V and J ends were trimmed by 5 bases and 5 bases, with 4 bases remaining between them. The CDR3 length is 11 residues. CDR1 is MDHEN, CDR2 SYDVKM, per germline. For the CDR3, the DNA is TGTGCCAGCAGTGAGAACAATGAGCAGTTCTTC. It specifies CASSENNEQFF.

This sequence joins TRBV5-1 and TRBJ1-1, with D maybe TRBD1 (5 bases). Germline V gene sequence: CDR1 SGHRS, CDR2 YFSETQ. Deletions cut 4 bases from V and 5 bases from J, with 9 bases between. CDR3 length: 12 residues. The CDR3 nucleotides are TGCGCCAGCAGCGGACGGGGGACTGAAGCTTTCTTT. Its translation: CASSGRGTEAFF.

V usage is TRBV28 and J usage is TRBJ2-1; maybe TRBD2 (5 bases). Germline V gives CDR1 MDHEN, CDR2 SYDVKM. The CDR3 has 15 amino acids. V was shortened by 5 bases and J by 5 bases, with 16 bases between the two germline ends. In DNA, the CDR3 is TGTGCCAGCAGTCCGGGGTTGGACTTACACAATGAGCAGTTCTTC. This codes for CASSPGLDLHNEQFF.

The genes are TRBV7-3 and TRBJ2-3; 8 bases match TRBD2. The CDR3 spans 15 residues. V trimming: 2 bases; J trimming: 1 base; junction bases outside the gene matches: 2. The germline V gene has CDR1 SGHTA and CDR2 FQGTGA. CDR3 region: CASSLVAGRTDTQYF. The CDR3 nucleotides are TGTGCCAGCAGCTTAGTAGCGGGACGCACAGATACGCAGTATTTT.

The genes are TRBV7-8 and TRBJ2-7, with a weak D call TRBD2 (6 bases). Germline V CDR1 and CDR2: SGHVS, FQNEAQ. CDR3 size: 14 residues. Trimming pared 1 base from V and 5 bases from J, leaving 12 bases between. DNA for the CDR3: TGTGCCAGCAGCTTAGATTCGGGAGTAAACGAGCAGTACTTC. This encodes CASSLDSGVNEQYF.

This clone has just one count. V gene TRBV9 combines with J gene TRBJ2-2; 10 bases fit TRBD1. Losses at the gene ends were 4 bases for V and 6 bases for J; bases not matched to a gene: 6. Germline CDR1 and CDR2: SGDLS and YYNGEE. The length of the CDR3 is 15 residues. CDR3 nucleotide sequence: TGTGCCAGCAGCCCGCGGACAGGGGGTTCCGGGGAGCTGTTTTTT. This gives the protein CASSPRTGGSGELFF. Based on the CDR3 plus reference TRBV9 and TRBJ2-2, the full variable domain is DSGVTQTPKHLITATGQRVTLRCSPRSGDLSVYWYQQSLDQGLQFLIQYYNGEERAKGNILERFSAQQFPDLHSELNLSSLELGDSALYFCASSPRTGGSGELFFGEGSRLTVL.

CDR3 bases: TGTGCCAGCAGTGAAGCGCCTATACTAGCGGGAGGGCGGGAGACCCAGTACTTC. Amino acids: CASSEAPILAGGRETQYF. This sequence joins TRBV6-1 and TRBJ2-5; the match to TRBD2 covers 13 bases. This CDR3 is 18 amino acids long. With V trimmed by 0 bases and J by 5 bases, 9 bases remained unmatched. CDR1 and CDR2 from the germline V gene are MNHNS and SASEGT.

This sequence joins TRBV11-3 and TRBJ2-1; TRBD2 might be the D (6 bases). V lost 0 bases to trimming and J lost 9 bases, with 15 bases between them. The CDR3 is 15 amino acids. Germline V lookup: CDR1 SGHNT, CDR2 YENEEA. The CDR3 is CASSLDLASVGEQFF. CDR3 coding DNA: TGTGCCAGCAGCTTAGATTTGGCTAGCGTGGGTGAGCAGTTCTTC.

The V and J genes are TRBV5-5 and TRBJ1-2, with D perhaps matching TRBD1 (6 bases). V dropped 4 bases and J dropped 3 bases, with 16 bases sitting between them. Germline V CDR1 and CDR2: SGHKS, YYEKEE (reference sequence). CDR3 size: 15 residues. The CDR3 is CASSAITGLDYGYTF. CDR3 coding DNA: TGTGCCAGCAGCGCCATTACAGGGTTAGACTATGGCTACACCTTC.

This clone was detected only once. The gene calls are TRBV2 and TRBJ1-5; tentative D call: TRBD1 (6 bases). Germline CDR1 SNHLY, CDR2 FYNNEI. The CDR3 is 14 residues long. Trimming removed 0 bases at V and 7 bases at J, with 10 bases between. CDR3 coding DNA: TGTGCCAGCAGTGAAGCGCTTAGGGGGCAGCCCCAGCATTTT. It is translated as CASSEALRGQPQHF.

The gene calls are TRBV28 and TRBJ2-5; 9 bases fit TRBD2. The V gene's germline CDR1 is MDHEN and CDR2 SYDVKM. This CDR3 is built from 14 residues. V trimming: 6 bases; J trimming: 5 bases; junction bases outside the gene matches: 7. CDR3 nucleotide sequence: TGTGCCAGCAGCCTAGCGGGATCGGGGGAGACCCAGTACTTC. Translating gives CASSLAGSGETQYF.

The V call is TRBV28, the J call TRBJ2-3, with TRBD2 identical over 14 bases. V shed 4 bases and J 7 bases; nucleotides not matched to a gene: 4. CDR1 is MDHEN, CDR2 SYDVKM, per germline. The CDR3 extends over 15 amino acids. The CDR3 nucleotides read TGTGCCAGCAGTTCCGGGACTAGCGGGAGTAATACGCAGTATTTT. Translating it yields CASSSGTSGSNTQYF.

The rearrangement links TRBV2 to TRBJ2-1, with D possibly TRBD1 on 7 matching bases. The CDR3 is 10 residues long. Germline CDR1 reads SNHLY; CDR2 reads FYNNEI. V was shortened by 7 bases and J by 16 bases, with 14 bases between the two germline ends. CDR3 loop: CASNAGQLFF. The CDR3 DNA reads as TGTGCCAGCAATGCGGGACAGCTATTCTTC.

V is TRBV5-1 and J is TRBJ2-1, with 9 bases lining up with TRBD2. The trim removed 1 base at V and 4 bases at J, leaving 9 bases unmatched. The length of the CDR3 is 17 residues. CDR1 and CDR2 (germline): SGHRS, YFSETQ. The CDR3 region has the DNA TGCGCCAGCAGCTTGATACCGGGGACTAGCCCGTACAATGAGCAGTTCTTC. This gives the protein CASSLIPGTSPYNEQFF. Full variable domain (missing parts from reference TRBV5-1 and TRBJ2-1): KAGVTQTPRYLIKTRGQQVTLSCSPISGHRSVSWYQQTPGQGLQFLFEYFSETQRNKGNFPGRFSGRQFSNSRSEMNVSTLELGDSALYLCASSLIPGTSPYNEQFFGPGTRLTVL.

V is TRBV6-5 and J is TRBJ1-1; D is unresolved. Trimming took 6 bases from V and 4 from J, leaving 12 bases between them. This CDR3 spans 13 amino acids. The germline V gene encodes CDR1 MNHEY and CDR2 SVGAGI. As DNA, the CDR3 is TGTGCCAGCAGCCGCCTCGGAGGCACTGAAGCTTTCTTT. It yields the protein CASSRLGGTEAFF.

This sequence joins TRBV2 and TRBJ2-7; D not certain. The CDR3 consists of 16 residues. The V gene lost 2 bases and the J gene lost 2 bases, with 16 bases spanning the gap. In germline, CDR1 is SNHLY, CDR2 FYNNEI. The chain's CDR3 is CASSESNRVVTYEQYF. Here the CDR3 DNA reads TGTGCCAGCAGTGAATCGAACAGAGTAGTAACCTACGAGCAGTACTTC. The full variable domain, rest sourced from reference TRBV2 and TRBJ2-7, is EPEVTQTPSHQVTQMGQEVILRCVPISNHLYFYWYRQILGQKVEFLVSFYNNEISEKSEIFDDQFSVERPDGSNFTLKIRSTKLEDSAMYFCASSESNRVVTYEQYFGPGTRLTVT.